One and the same sample provided the 15 T cell receptor beta chains below, sequenced in a study of T cells in Graves' hyperthyroidism and ophthalmopathy (dated by TCRdb to the late 2010s). The library was built by means of multiplex PCR. Instrument on record: Illumina HiSeq 2000. Amplification of TCR beta CDR3 regions was carried out from RNA transcripts. For the first round of RT-PCR on the TCR CDR3, the HTBI primer set was used together with the Qiagen OneStep RT-PCR kit. TCRdb trimmed public reads at Q25 via fastp, called clones via MiXCR and kept in-frame beta chains. Entries that share a CDR3 protein sequence are merged under the most common genes and DNA. The sample records some 600,000 distinct CDR3 sequences, around 13% of which are singletons. In total, the top ten clones hold roughly 6.2% of the sample. The material sequenced was blood. The receptors originated from a woman in her twenties or thirties with Graves' hyperthyroidism that later progressed to Graves' ophthalmopathy.

The table lists this clonotype with many counts. The chain uses TRBV20-1 and TRBJ2-7, with a tentative D call TRBD1 (6 bases). With 2 bases removed from V and 1 base from J, the gap between germline ends came to 9 bases. The CDR3 extends over 13 amino acids. The germline gives CDR1 DFQATT, CDR2 SNEGSKA (reference sequence). The CDR3 DNA follows: TGCAGTGCTAGATCAGGGGTGTCCTACGAGCAGTACTTC. This sequence encodes CSARSGVSYEQYF.

This clonotype was detected many times. The V and J genes are TRBV7-9 and TRBJ2-1; D might be TRBD2 (6 bases). Trimming removed 4 bases at V and 2 bases at J, with 15 bases between. The CDR3 runs to 16 residues. Looked up from germline, CDR1 is SEHNR and CDR2 is FQNEAQ (reference sequence). CDR3 protein: CASSSRVAGTYNEQFF. CDR3 sequence (DNA): TGTGCCAGCAGCTCCCGGGTTGCGGGGACCTACAATGAGCAGTTCTTC. Together with reference TRBV7-9 and TRBJ2-1, the CDR3 gives the full variable domain: DTGVSQNPRHKITKRGQNVTFRCDPISEHNRLYWYRQTLGQGPEFLTYFQNEAQLEKSRLLSDRFSAERPKGSFSTLEIQRTEQGDSAMYLCASSSRVAGTYNEQFFGPGTRLTVL.

At least ten counts were recorded for this clonotype. The V call is TRBV20-1, the J call TRBJ1-1; 8 positions agree with TRBD1. Germline V gene data show CDR1 as DFQATT and CDR2 as SNEGSKA (reference sequence). The CDR3 extends over 13 amino acids. The V and J ends lost 8 bases and 1 base, in that order; junction bases with no gene match: 6. The chain's CDR3 is CSSQGASNTEAFF. The CDR3 region has the DNA TGCAGTAGCCAGGGGGCCTCGAACACTGAAGCTTTCTTT.

This clonotype was detected ten times or more. This chain uses TRBV20-1 with TRBJ2-7; 10 bases fit TRBD2. Germline CDR1 DFQATT, CDR2 SNEGSKA (reference sequence). Germline trimming cut 5 bases from V and 3 bases from J; bases unmatched to any gene: 13. The CDR3 totals 16 residues. The CDR3 sequence is CSALNLIAGGSYEQYF. The CDR3, as DNA: TGCAGTGCTCTTAACCTTATAGCGGGAGGAAGCTACGAGCAGTACTTC.

Many counts were recorded for this clonotype. The rearrangement uses TRBV12-5 and TRBJ1-4, with D unresolved. Looked up from germline, CDR1 is LGHNT and CDR2 is FRNRAP. The V end lost 6 bases, the J end lost 8 bases, and 7 bases lay between the germline ends. The CDR3 is 11 residues long. CDR3 coding DNA: TGTGCTAGTGGCCTTGGGGAAAAACTGTTTTTT. Its protein is CASGLGEKLFF.

The chain has TRBV13 and TRBJ2-7, with 8 bases that match TRBD1. J gave up 3 bases and V 5 bases, and 12 bases lay outside the gene matches. The CDR3 has 16 residues. Germline CDR1 and CDR2: PRHDT and FYEKMQ (reference sequence). The CDR3 sequence: CASSVRDRSGHYEQYF. CDR3 bases: TGTGCCAGCAGCGTCCGGGACAGGTCGGGTCACTACGAGCAGTACTTC.

This clonotype was seen ten or more times. Written as DNA, the CDR3 is TGTGCCAGCAGCCCAAGGGGTCTAGAATACAATGAGCAGTTCTTC. Translation: CASSPRGLEYNEQFF. The chain recombines TRBV7-9 with TRBJ2-1, with a possible D match to TRBD1 (5 bases). Trimming removed 5 bases at V and 4 bases at J, with 15 bases between. The CDR3 runs 15 residues. CDR1 and CDR2 (germline): SEHNR, FQNEAQ (reference sequence).

This clonotype was detected many times. The V call is TRBV3-1, the J call TRBJ1-2; possible D gene TRBD1, 6 bases. The germline V and J ends were trimmed by 4 bases and 7 bases, with 16 bases remaining between them. There are 14 residues in the CDR3. Germline V gene data show CDR1 as LGHDT and CDR2 as YNNKEL (reference sequence). As DNA, the CDR3 is TGTGCCAGCAGCCCTTACAGGGATAGGGGTGGCTACACCTTC. This translates into CASSPYRDRGGYTF.

Points on this clonotype: A much larger clone is a single base away; this may be a read error. This chain uses TRBV19 with TRBJ2-7; 10 nucleotides align to TRBD2. Germline trimming cut 6 bases from V and 0 bases from J; bases unmatched to any gene: 5. CDR1 LNHDA and CDR2 SQIVND come from the germline V gene (reference sequence). The CDR3 extends over 15 amino acids. The DNA for the CDR3 is TGTGCCAGTAGACCCCTAGCGGGAGCCTCCTACGAGCAGTACTTC. The encoded protein is CASRPLAGASYEQYF.

This clonotype was found a few times. V usage is TRBV4-1 and J usage is TRBJ1-2, with D possibly TRBD1 on 5 matching bases. V lost 2 bases, J lost 2 bases, and 9 bases lay in between. CDR1 and CDR2 from the germline V gene are MGHRA and YSYEKL. The CDR3 is 14 residues long. The CDR3, as DNA: TGCGCCAGCAGCCAACCAGGGAAGAACTATGGCTACACCTTC. It specifies CASSQPGKNYGYTF.

This clonotype has more than one count but fewer than ten. The genes are TRBV6-1 and TRBJ2-7; TRBD1 aligns across 8 bases. The V and J ends lost 6 bases and 6 bases, in that order; junction bases with no gene match: 7. Germline V gene lookup returns CDR1 MNHNS and CDR2 SASEGT. This CDR3 has 13 residues. DNA of the CDR3: TGTGCCAGCAGGGGACGGACAGGGACCGAGCAGTACTTC. It translates to CASRGRTGTEQYF.

CDR3 DNA: TGTGCCAGCAGTTCCATCACATGGAGTAACACTGAAGCTTTCTTT. Amino acids: CASSSITWSNTEAFF. J is TRBJ1-1 and V is TRBV28; D is undetermined. Germline-derived CDR1 and CDR2 are MDHEN and SYDVKM. CDR3 length: 15 amino acids. The ends were cut back, 4 bases at V and 2 bases at J, with 14 bases in the middle.

Ten or more counts support this clonotype. The chain links TRBV20-1 to TRBJ2-2; 7 nucleotides line up with TRBD2. The CDR3 spans 14 residues. The J segment lost 4 bases and the V segment lost 4 bases, leaving 6 bases of the junction unmatched. Per germline, CDR1 DFQATT and CDR2 SNEGSKA (reference sequence). The CDR3 is CSANPGLPTGELFF. Here the CDR3 DNA reads TGCAGTGCTAACCCGGGACTACCCACCGGGGAGCTGTTTTTT.

This chain uses TRBV5-8 with TRBJ2-5; the D gene is possibly TRBD2 (5 bases). The germline V and J ends were trimmed by 1 base and 2 bases, with 15 bases remaining between them. This CDR3 is built from 16 residues. Germline values: CDR1 SGHTS, CDR2 YDEGEE. The CDR3 reads CASSLRVGAMQETQYF. CDR3 in DNA: TGTGCCAGCAGCTTGCGGGTGGGAGCCATGCAAGAGACCCAGTACTTC.

At least ten counts were recorded for this clonotype. The V and J genes are TRBV19 and TRBJ2-2, with 9 bases lining up with TRBD2. V lost 2 bases to trimming and J lost 5 bases; unmatched junction nucleotides: 6. Germline CDR1 reads LNHDA; CDR2 reads SQIVND (reference sequence). The CDR3 is 16 residues long. The CDR3, as DNA: TGTGCCAGTAGTATAAGTAGCGGGAGTGGAACCGGGGAGCTGTTTTTT. Its translation is CASSISSGSGTGELFF.